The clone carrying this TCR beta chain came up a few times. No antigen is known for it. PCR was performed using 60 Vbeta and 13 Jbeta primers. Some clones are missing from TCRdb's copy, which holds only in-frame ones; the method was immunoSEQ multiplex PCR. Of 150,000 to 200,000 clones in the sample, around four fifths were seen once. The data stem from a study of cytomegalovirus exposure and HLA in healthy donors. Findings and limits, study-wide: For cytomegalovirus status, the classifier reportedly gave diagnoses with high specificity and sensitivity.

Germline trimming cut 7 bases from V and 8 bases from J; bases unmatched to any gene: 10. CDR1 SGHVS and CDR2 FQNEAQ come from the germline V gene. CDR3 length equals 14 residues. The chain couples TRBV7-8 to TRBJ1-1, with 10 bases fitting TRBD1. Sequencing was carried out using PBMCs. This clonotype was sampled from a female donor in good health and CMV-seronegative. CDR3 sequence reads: CASTTDRGPPEAFF. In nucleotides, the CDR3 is TGTGCCAGCACCACTGACAGGGGGCCCCCGGAAGCTTTCTTT.